The next 30 T cell receptor beta chains were all read from a single sample in a study of somatic mutations in cytotoxic T cells in rheumatoid arthritis. Clones were read by immunoSEQ multiplex PCR, and TCRdb kept only the in-frame ones, dropping some. The profile shows more than 10,000 clones, roughly four fifths of them singletons. The material sequenced was CD8+ T cells sorted from blood. These receptors were collected from a woman aged 55 to 70 in good health.

V usage is TRBV7-8 and J usage is TRBJ2-3; tentatively, D is TRBD2 (5 bases). The V gene lost 0 bases and the J gene lost 3 bases, with 16 bases spanning the gap. This CDR3 is 17 amino acids long. In germline, CDR1 is SGHVS, CDR2 FQNEAQ. In DNA, the CDR3 is TGTGCCAGCAGCTTAGCGTGGAACGCACCGGGAACAGATACGCAGTATTTT. It codes for CASSLAWNAPGTDTQYF.

This chain connects TRBV2 to TRBJ2-1; maybe TRBD1 (6 bases). This CDR3 region has 18 residues. V gave up 6 bases and J gave up 7 bases, with 28 bases separating them. The germline V gene has CDR1 SNHLY and CDR2 FYNNEI. In nucleotides, the CDR3 is TGTGCCAGCAGCCACGGTTCAGGGGCGCGGGCTGGGGAGAATGAGCAGTTCTTC. It translates to CASSHGSGARAGENEQFF.

This clone appeared a single time. The chain uses TRBV18 and TRBJ2-7; 11 nucleotides agree with TRBD1. The CDR3 has 15 amino acids. The germline CDR1 and CDR2 sequences are KGHSH and LQKENI. V shed 2 bases and J 3 bases; nucleotides not matched to a gene: 3. The CDR3 spells CASSPSGTGGYEQYV. Here the CDR3 DNA reads TGTGCCAGCTCACCAAGCGGGACAGGGGGCTACGAGCAGTACGTC.

The chain employs TRBV7-8 and TRBJ2-5, with D possibly matching TRBD1 (7 bases). V lost 5 bases, J lost 4 bases, and 20 bases lay in between. Germline loops: CDR1 SGHVS, CDR2 FQNEAQ. The CDR3 is 16 residues long. CDR3 sequence: CASSQGEEGLGETQYF. CDR3 sequence (DNA): TGTGCCAGCAGCCAGGGGGAGGAGGGCCTGGGAGAGACCCAGTACTTC. The full variable domain, with the rest looked up from reference TRBV7-8 and TRBJ2-5, is GAGVSQSPRYKVAKRGQDVALRCDPISGHVSLFWYQQALGQGPEFLTYFQNEAQLDKSGLPSDRFFAERPEGSVSTLKIQRTQQEDSAVYLCASSQGEEGLGETQYFGPGTRLLVL.

This chain connects TRBV2 to TRBJ2-1, with D maybe TRBD2 (5 bases). From germline, CDR1 is SNHLY and CDR2 FYNNEI. V was cut by 4 bases and J by 9 bases, with 16 bases left in between. This CDR3 region has 14 residues. This CDR3 is CASSATRPPLEQFF. CDR3 DNA: TGTGCCAGCAGTGCCACTAGACCCCCTCTTGAGCAGTTCTTC.

This clone has more than one count but fewer than ten. The chain has TRBV9 and TRBJ1-6, with D possibly TRBD1 on 5 matching bases. There are 16 residues in the CDR3. Deletions cut 0 bases from V and 12 bases from J, with 19 bases between. Germline CDR1 SGDLS, CDR2 YYNGEE. The CDR3 nucleotides read TGTGCCAGCAGCGTAGCGGTCGGGGGGTTATTAGGACCCCTCCACTTT. Translated, it gives CASSVAVGGLLGPLHF.

V usage is TRBV4-1 and J usage is TRBJ2-1; TRBD2 matches 7 bases. Germline CDR1 and CDR2: MGHRA and YSYEKL. The CDR3 has 13 residues. Trimming removed 0 bases from V and 7 bases from J; junction bases left unmatched: 0. Here the CDR3 DNA reads TGCGCCAGCAGCCAAGACGGGGGGAATGAGCAGTTCTTC. Translating gives CASSQDGGNEQFF.

The chain uses TRBV28 and TRBJ2-1; 7 nucleotides agree with TRBD2. There are 17 residues in the CDR3. V was pared by 5 bases and J by 0 bases, with 10 bases of the junction left unmatched. From germline, CDR1 is MDHEN and CDR2 SYDVKM. CDR3 DNA sequence: TGTGCCAGCAGTCTCACGGGGGGAGGGCCCTCCTACAATGAGCAGTTCTTC. Amino acid sequence: CASSLTGGGPSYNEQFF.

The chain carries TRBV28 and TRBJ2-7, with TRBD1 matching 9 bases. In germline, CDR1 is MDHEN, CDR2 SYDVKM. This CDR3 is 15 amino acids long. The V and J ends lost 6 bases and 1 base, in that order; junction bases with no gene match: 7. The CDR3, as DNA: TGTGCCAGCAGCCCGAAACAGGGGGCGTCCTACGAGCAGTACGTC. Protein sequence: CASSPKQGASYEQYV.

The table lists this clone with a count of one. This rearrangement joins TRBV7-8 to TRBJ1-1; 9 bases align to TRBD1. J lost 7 bases, V lost 2 bases, and 2 bases had no gene match. Per germline, CDR1 SGHVS and CDR2 FQNEAQ. This CDR3 spans 13 amino acids. CDR3 DNA sequence: TGTGCCAGCAGCTTAACAGGGGGCCGTGAAGCTTTCTTT. This sequence encodes CASSLTGGREAFF.

Remarks on this clone: This CDR3 is missing its conserved last phenylalanine or tryptophan, likely due to a read error. The rearrangement links TRBV6-1 to TRBJ2-7, with 9 bases that match TRBD1. The germline gives CDR1 MNHNS, CDR2 SASEGT. The CDR3 is made up of 15 amino acids. Unmatched junction bases numbered 12, after V lost 7 bases and J lost 5 bases. In nucleotides, the CDR3 is TGTGCCAGCAACCACGCCGGGACAGGGTACCACGAGCAGTACCTC. Protein: CASNHAGTGYHEQYL.

This clone was seen once. The chain joins TRBV28 to TRBJ1-4; D remains ambiguous. Germline-derived CDR1 and CDR2 are MDHEN and SYDVKM. V lost 6 bases to trimming and J lost 0 bases, with 17 bases between them. This CDR3 has 17 residues. The CDR3 here is CASSPNYYTTTNEKLFF. The CDR3 coding sequence is TGTGCCAGCAGCCCCAATTACTACACCACAACTAATGAAAAACTGTTTTTT.

This clone occurred a few times. The chain joins TRBV10-3 to TRBJ1-2, with a possible D match to TRBD1 (5 bases). The CDR3 is 14 amino acids. The V gene's germline CDR1 is ENHRY and CDR2 SYGVKD. Deletions cut 2 bases from V and 4 bases from J, with 11 bases between. The CDR3 nucleotides read TGTGCCATCAGTGAGGGGGCGGATAGCTATGGCTACACCTTC. It is translated as CAISEGADSYGYTF.

The V and J genes are TRBV18 and TRBJ2-2; 8 positions agree with TRBD1. The germline V gene has CDR1 KGHSH and CDR2 LQKENI. This CDR3 spans 17 amino acids. V trimming: 3 bases; J trimming: 6 bases; junction bases outside the gene matches: 12. CDR3 loop: CASSPRERTGMAGELFF. The CDR3 DNA reads as TGTGCCAGCTCACCTAGAGAAAGGACAGGGATGGCCGGGGAGCTGTTTTTT.

V is TRBV9 and J is TRBJ2-1; 7 bases match TRBD1. The junction had 11 bases not matched to a gene; V was cut back by 4 bases and J by 7 bases. Looked up from germline, CDR1 is SGDLS and CDR2 is YYNGEE. CDR3 length: 15 amino acids. The CDR3 here is CASSPAGTVLNEQFF. The CDR3 DNA reads TGTGCCAGCAGCCCCGCCGGGACAGTCTTAAATGAGCAGTTCTTC.

The chain has TRBV23-1 and TRBJ1-5; TRBD1 is a possible D gene (6 bases). TRBV23-1 is filed as an ORF, its function uncertain. Trimming removed 0 bases from V and 5 bases from J, with 8 bases in between. CDR3 length equals 14 residues. The CDR3 DNA sequence: TGCGCCAGCAGTCAATCGACAGGAGATCAGCCCCAGCATTTT. Protein product: CASSQSTGDQPQHF.

In this sample, this clone turned up once. The CDR3 bases are TGCGCCAGCAGCCAAGGGACTAGCGGGGGGGTACGTTCTGATGAGCAGTTCTTC. It yields the protein CASSQGTSGGVRSDEQFF. This chain uses TRBV4-1 with TRBJ2-1; 15 positions agree with TRBD2. V lost 1 base, J lost 8 bases, and 9 bases stayed unmatched. CDR1 MGHRA and CDR2 YSYEKL come from the germline V gene. The CDR3 runs to 18 residues.

The chain links TRBV5-6 to TRBJ2-7; perhaps TRBD2 as D (7 bases). The V end lost 4 bases, the J end lost 7 bases, and 15 bases lay between the germline ends. Per germline, CDR1 SGHDT and CDR2 YYEEEE. The CDR3 covers 13 residues. In nucleotides, the CDR3 is TGTGCCAGCAGCCCTCGGGGGGCTGGTGAGCAGTACTTC. Translating it yields CASSPRGAGEQYF.

This chain uses TRBV7-8 with TRBJ2-1; 9 bases are shared with TRBD1. Germline V gives CDR1 SGHVS, CDR2 FQNEAQ. The junction had 6 bases not matched to a gene; V was cut back by 2 bases and J by 7 bases. The CDR3 has 15 residues. In DNA form, the CDR3 reads TGTGCCAGCAGCTTATTTGGGACAGGGCAGAATGAGCAGTTCTTC. Its translation is CASSLFGTGQNEQFF. Together with reference TRBV7-8 and TRBJ2-1, the CDR3 gives the full variable domain: GAGVSQSPRYKVAKRGQDVALRCDPISGHVSLFWYQQALGQGPEFLTYFQNEAQLDKSGLPSDRFFAERPEGSVSTLKIQRTQQEDSAVYLCASSLFGTGQNEQFFGPGTRLTVL.

The V call is TRBV11-3, the J call TRBJ2-2; 7 bases fit TRBD1. V gave up 4 bases and J gave up 5 bases; unmatched junction bases: 16. There are 18 residues in the CDR3. The germline V gene encodes CDR1 SGHNT and CDR2 YENEEA. The CDR3 is CASSSRPGQRGGTGELFF. As DNA, the CDR3 is TGTGCCAGCAGCTCCCGCCCGGGACAGAGGGGTGGAACCGGGGAGCTGTTTTTT.

V usage is TRBV2 and J usage is TRBJ2-7; tentatively, D is TRBD2 (5 bases). The CDR3 is 15 residues long. The germline V gene has CDR1 SNHLY and CDR2 FYNNEI. With 8 bases removed from V and 3 bases from J, the gap between germline ends came to 20 bases. The CDR3 nucleotides read TGTGCCAGCCGACGCGGGCAGGAAGCTGGCTACGAGCAGTACTTC. The encoded protein is CASRRGQEAGYEQYF.

In this sample, this clone turned up once. V and J are TRBV20-1 and TRBJ2-1, with a tentative D call TRBD1 (6 bases). V shed 5 bases and J shed 13 bases, with 15 bases lying between them. Germline values: CDR1 DFQATT, CDR2 SNEGSKA (reference sequence). CDR3 size: 11 residues. The CDR3 DNA follows: TGCAGTGCTGAGACGACAGGATTACAGTTCTTC. The encoded protein is CSAETTGLQFF.

In its sample, this clone was seen a few times. The chain combines TRBV2 with TRBJ1-2; 10 bases map to TRBD1. This CDR3 has 18 amino acids. V was pared by 3 bases and J by 1 base, with 11 bases of the junction left unmatched. Looked up from germline, CDR1 is SNHLY and CDR2 is FYNNEI. CDR3 amino acids: CASSEGGDRGEYNYGYTF. CDR3 coding DNA: TGTGCCAGCAGTGAGGGGGGGGACAGGGGTGAATATAACTATGGCTACACCTTC.

This clone was seen a few times. V is TRBV6-1 and J is TRBJ2-7; the match to TRBD1 covers 11 bases. CDR3 length: 15 amino acids. The trim removed 3 bases at V and 3 bases at J, leaving 4 bases unmatched. The germline CDR1 and CDR2 sequences are MNHNS and SASEGT. The CDR3 sequence: CASSESGTGGYEQYF. As DNA, the CDR3 is TGTGCCAGCAGTGAGTCCGGGACAGGGGGCTACGAGCAGTACTTC.

The rearrangement uses TRBV9 and TRBJ2-3; 9 bases line up with TRBD2. CDR1 is SGDLS, CDR2 YYNGEE, per germline. Trimming cost V 0 bases and J 4 bases; bases outside gene matches: 6. The CDR3 sequence is 16 residues long. For the CDR3, the DNA is TGTGCCAGCAGCGTAGTAGGTAGCGGGGGTTCAGATACGCAGTATTTT. This sequence encodes CASSVVGSGGSDTQYF.

The gene calls are TRBV4-1 and TRBJ2-7, with 9 bases matching TRBD2. The V segment lost 1 base and the J segment 3 bases; nucleotides outside the gene matches: 13. The V gene's germline CDR1 is MGHRA and CDR2 YSYEKL. The CDR3 runs 18 residues. The CDR3 region is CASSQALEVAGARYEQYF. CDR3 in DNA: TGCGCCAGCAGCCAAGCCCTGGAGGTAGCGGGGGCCCGCTACGAGCAGTACTTC.

The chain carries TRBV13 and TRBJ1-2, with a weak D call TRBD1 (6 bases). V shed 5 bases and J shed 0 bases, with 13 bases lying between them. Germline V lookup: CDR1 PRHDT, CDR2 FYEKMQ (reference sequence). The CDR3 length is 15 residues. As DNA, the CDR3 is TGTGCCAGCAGCGGGGGCAGGGACACTAACTATGGCTACACCTTC. This encodes CASSGGRDTNYGYTF.

This clone has just one count. The V gene is TRBV19, the J gene TRBJ1-1; a weak D match, TRBD1 (5 bases). Germline CDR1 is LNHDA and CDR2 is SQIVND (reference sequence). Trimming removed 5 bases from V and 0 bases from J, with 16 bases in between. The CDR3 runs 16 residues. CDR3 nucleotides: TGTGCCAGTAGTTCCCTATGGGGCGTGATGAACACTGAAGCTTTCTTT. Translating it yields CASSSLWGVMNTEAFF.

The V and J genes are TRBV7-9 and TRBJ1-2, with TRBD1 identical over 9 bases. The V gene's germline CDR1 is SEHNR and CDR2 FQNEAQ (reference sequence). The V gene end was trimmed by 0 bases and the J gene end by 4 bases; junction bases not matched to a gene: 3. The CDR3 is 15 amino acids. CDR3 region: CASSLAGQGTYGYTF. As DNA, the CDR3 is TGTGCCAGCAGCTTAGCGGGACAGGGTACCTATGGCTACACCTTC.

This chain joins TRBV7-2 and TRBJ1-1; D remains unclear. Trimming stripped 1 base from V and 2 bases from J, with 5 bases between. Germline V gene sequence: CDR1 SGHTA, CDR2 FQGNSA. The CDR3 spans 13 residues. CDR3 sequence reads: CASSLGYNTEAFF. The CDR3 region has the DNA TGTGCCAGCAGCTTAGGCTATAACACTGAAGCTTTCTTT.